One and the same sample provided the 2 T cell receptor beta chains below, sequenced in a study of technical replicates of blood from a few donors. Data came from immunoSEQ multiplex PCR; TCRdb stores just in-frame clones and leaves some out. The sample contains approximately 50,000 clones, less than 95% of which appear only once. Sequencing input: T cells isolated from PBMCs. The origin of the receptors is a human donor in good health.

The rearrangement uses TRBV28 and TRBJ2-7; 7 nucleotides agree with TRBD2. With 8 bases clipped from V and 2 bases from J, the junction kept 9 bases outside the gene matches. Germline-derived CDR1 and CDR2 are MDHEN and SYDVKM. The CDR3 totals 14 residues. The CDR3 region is CASGDLAVAYEQYF. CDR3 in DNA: TGTGCCAGCGGAGATCTAGCGGTAGCCTACGAGCAGTACTTC.

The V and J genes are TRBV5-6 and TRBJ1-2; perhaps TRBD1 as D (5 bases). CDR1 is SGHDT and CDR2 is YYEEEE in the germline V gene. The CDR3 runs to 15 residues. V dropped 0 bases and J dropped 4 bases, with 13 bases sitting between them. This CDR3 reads CASSLGARGGYGYTF. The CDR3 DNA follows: TGTGCCAGCAGCTTGGGGGCCCGGGGGGGCTATGGCTACACCTTC.